One sample yielded the 25 T cell receptor beta chains listed below, sequenced in a study of regulatory T cells in long-lasting Graves disease. The time point is: newly diagnosed GD, antithyroid drugs for less than 3 months. Scientists built the TCR library using RNA that was extracted from PBMCs. The TCR beta library used iRepertoire HTBI primers with Arm-PCR amplification of CDR3. One entry per CDR3 protein results from TCRdb running MiXCR on the multiplex PCR reads. The data show around 400,000 distinct CDR3 sequences, less than 20% seen once. Specimen: peripheral blood mononuclear cells (PBMCs), collected at new diagnosis, from a patient treated with antithyroid drugs. These receptor sequences come from a female donor with Graves disease.

This clonotype occurred many times. This rearrangement joins TRBV3-1 to TRBJ2-3, with D maybe TRBD2 (5 bases). Germline V CDR1 and CDR2: LGHDT, YNNKEL (reference sequence). The V end lost 1 base, the J end lost 2 bases, and 16 bases lay between the germline ends. CDR3 length: 17 residues. This CDR3 reads CASSQGSARGLTDTQYF. Here the CDR3 DNA reads TGTGCCAGCAGCCAAGGATCTGCCAGAGGACTCACAGATACGCAGTATTTT.

The J gene is TRBJ2-1, the V gene TRBV15; D may be TRBD2 (5 bases). This CDR3 has 16 amino acids. Germline CDR1 is LNHNV and CDR2 is YYDKDF (reference sequence). Trimming stripped 1 base from V and 0 bases from J, with 10 bases between. DNA for the CDR3: TGTGCCACCAGCAGAGTTGCGGGCGTCTCCTACAATGAGCAGTTCTTC. Translating gives CATSRVAGVSYNEQFF.

This clonotype was seen only a few times. V is TRBV12-3 or TRBV12-4 and J is TRBJ2-1; 9 bases match TRBD2. V trimming: 7 bases; J trimming: 3 bases; junction bases outside the gene matches: 7. CDR3 size: 15 residues. The CDR3 reads CASTLTSGVYNEQFF. The CDR3 DNA reads as TGTGCCAGCACCCTGACTAGCGGAGTCTACAATGAGCAGTTCTTC.

This clonotype was seen at least ten times. The chain has TRBV12-3 or TRBV12-4 and TRBJ1-6; D possibly corresponds to TRBD1 (5 bases). The V gene lost 4 bases and the J gene lost 8 bases, with 9 bases spanning the gap. The CDR3 loop spans 13 amino acids. For the CDR3, the DNA is TGTGCCAGCAGTTACAAAGGGGATTCACCCCTCCACTTT. Translating gives CASSYKGDSPLHF.

This clonotype was recorded many times. The chain uses TRBV6-1 and TRBJ1-4; TRBD1 aligns across 10 bases. The germline gives CDR1 MNHNS, CDR2 SASEGT. J was trimmed by 10 bases and V by 1 base; bases with no gene match: 3. This CDR3 contains 14 residues. The CDR3 spells CASSEGQGAGKLFF. For the CDR3, the DNA is TGTGCCAGCAGTGAAGGACAGGGGGCTGGAAAACTGTTTTTT.

This clonotype was counted at least ten times. The CDR3 protein is CASSLIFGVNQPQHF. The DNA for the CDR3 is TGTGCCAGCAGTTTAATCTTCGGAGTCAATCAGCCCCAGCATTTT. The chain recombines TRBV12-3 or TRBV12-4 with TRBJ1-5; D gene unclear. The CDR3 loop spans 15 amino acids. V lost 2 bases and J 3 bases, leaving 11 bases between the germline ends.

This clonotype was observed many times. This sequence joins TRBV28 and TRBJ1-1; TRBD1 matches 8 bases. The CDR3 extends over 16 amino acids. Germline lookup yields CDR1 MDHEN and CDR2 SYDVKM. With V trimmed by 3 bases and J by 7 bases, 13 bases remained unmatched. The chain's CDR3 is CASSLGWRTGKIEAFF. The CDR3 DNA follows: TGTGCCAGCAGTTTGGGGTGGAGGACAGGGAAAATTGAAGCTTTCTTT. The entire variable domain, with the rest obtained from reference TRBV28 and TRBJ1-1, is as follows: DVKVTQSSRYLVKRTGEKVFLECVQDMDHENMFWYRQDPGLGLRLIYFSYDVKMKEKGDIPEGYSVSREKKERFSLILESASTNQTSMYLCASSLGWRTGKIEAFFGQGTRLTVV.

This clonotype appeared many times. The gene calls are TRBV6-1 and TRBJ1-1; 9 bases align to TRBD1. CDR1 is MNHNS and CDR2 is SASEGT in the germline V gene. J lost 6 bases, V lost 8 bases, and 7 bases had no gene match. The CDR3 is made up of 13 amino acids. This CDR3 reads CASPDRGSAEAFF. The CDR3 nucleotides read TGTGCCAGCCCAGACAGGGGGTCCGCTGAAGCTTTCTTT.

This clonotype has at least ten counts. The V and J genes are TRBV20-1 and TRBJ1-5; D is unclear. V shed 6 bases and J shed 0 bases, with 15 bases lying between them. Germline V gene lookup returns CDR1 DFQATT and CDR2 SNEGSKA (reference sequence). The CDR3 consists of 15 residues. The CDR3 here is CSAGYKGNSNQPQHF. In DNA, the CDR3 is TGCAGTGCGGGTTACAAAGGCAATAGCAATCAGCCCCAGCATTTT.

There are many counts of this clonotype. The chain uses TRBV12-3 or TRBV12-4 and TRBJ2-5, with D possibly being TRBD1 (6 bases). The CDR3 is made up of 15 amino acids. Between the trimmed V and J ends, which lost 6 bases and 5 bases, there was a span of 19 bases. CDR3 bases: TGTGCCAGCAGCCTGGGGGCGGCGTCTCGGGAGACCCAGTACTTC. This translates into CASSLGAASRETQYF.

This clonotype showed up many times. The genes are TRBV7-2 and TRBJ2-5; D is unresolved. V lost 3 bases and J 3 bases, leaving 17 bases between the germline ends. Germline V gene data show CDR1 as SGHTA and CDR2 as FQGNSA. This CDR3 is built from 16 residues. The CDR3 bases are TGTGCCAGCAGCTTTTTGTCGTCGGTCCTAAAAGAGACCCAGTACTTC. This codes for CASSFLSSVLKETQYF.

This clonotype was observed at least ten times. This chain joins TRBV2 and TRBJ1-1; TRBD1 matches 9 bases. V shed 3 bases, J shed 2 bases, and the junction held 10 bases outside the gene matches. CDR1 and CDR2 from the germline V gene are SNHLY and FYNNEI. The CDR3 runs 17 residues. Here the CDR3 DNA reads TGTGCCAGCAGTGATACCGGTAGGACAGGGGTTAACACTGAAGCTTTCTTT. As protein: CASSDTGRTGVNTEAFF.

Worth noting for this clonotype: A read error may explain this, as a much larger clone is one base away. The rearrangement links TRBV6-1 to TRBJ2-5; 16 bases fit TRBD2. V lost 8 bases, J lost 5 bases, and 5 bases stayed unmatched. The CDR3 runs to 15 residues. CDR1 and CDR2 (germline): MNHNS, SASEGT. The CDR3 here is CASGLGLAGGETQYF. In nucleotides, the CDR3 is TGTGCCAGCGGATTGGGACTAGCGGGAGGGGAGACCCAGTACTTC.

The DNA of the CDR3 is TGTGCCAGCAGCTTAGCCGGGACGGCCGTGAGTGGTGGCTACACCTTC. Residues: CASSLAGTAVSGGYTF. This chain joins TRBV7-2 and TRBJ1-2; TRBD1 is a possible D gene (5 bases). The CDR3 sequence is 16 residues long. V was trimmed by 0 bases and J by 7 bases, leaving 18 bases between them. CDR1 and CDR2 (germline): SGHTA, FQGNSA.

The sample holds many counts of this clonotype. This chain joins TRBV6-9 and TRBJ2-7, with 7 bases that match TRBD1. Germline V gene sequence: CDR1 MNHGY, CDR2 SVAAGI. The CDR3 covers 15 residues. V shed 4 bases, J shed 6 bases, and the junction held 12 bases outside the gene matches. CDR3 coding DNA: TGTGCCAGCAGTTTTAGATTGACAGGGACCACCGAGCAGTACTTC. Translating gives CASSFRLTGTTEQYF.

In this sample, this clonotype turned up many times. This chain uses TRBV7-2 with TRBJ1-3, with D possibly TRBD1 on 5 matching bases. Germline CDR1 reads SGHTA; CDR2 reads FQGNSA. V was trimmed by 4 bases and J by 9 bases, leaving 19 bases between them. The CDR3 covers 15 residues. The CDR3 protein is CASSSGDRTVSTIYF. The CDR3, as DNA: TGTGCCAGCAGCTCCGGGGACCGTACCGTGAGCACCATATATTTT.

This clonotype was found many times. CDR3 DNA: TGTGCCAGCAGTTACTCGAACGTCCAAGAGACCCAGTACTTC. It specifies CASSYSNVQETQYF. The chain couples TRBV6-5 to TRBJ2-5; D gene unclear. The germline V gene has CDR1 MNHEY and CDR2 SVGAGI. The CDR3 has 14 amino acids. V shed 0 bases and J shed 1 base, with 6 bases lying between them.

This clonotype has ten or more counts. The rearrangement links TRBV5-1 to TRBJ2-7, with D perhaps TRBD2 (5 bases). The CDR3 has 14 amino acids. Germline loops: CDR1 SGHRS, CDR2 YFSETQ. V was pared by 3 bases and J by 7 bases, with 17 bases between. CDR3 in DNA: TGCGCCAGCAGCTATAACCCCACCGGCGGGGAGCAGTACTTC. Translation gives CASSYNPTGGEQYF.

This clonotype was counted many times. The genes are TRBV7-2 and TRBJ2-1; D assignment may be TRBD1 or TRBD2 (6 bases each). Germline V CDR1 and CDR2: SGHTA, FQGNSA. V lost 5 bases and J lost 4, with 15 bases in between. The CDR3 totals 15 residues. The CDR3 bases are TGTGCCAGCAGCGGGGGGCGGGCTACTTACAATGAGCAGTTCTTC. Protein sequence: CASSGGRATYNEQFF.

The V call is TRBV5-4, the J call TRBJ2-1, with D possibly TRBD2 on 5 matching bases. Per germline, CDR1 SGHNT and CDR2 YYREEE (reference sequence). The length of the CDR3 is 15 residues. V was cut by 0 bases and J by 2 bases, with 9 bases left in between. In nucleotides, the CDR3 is TGTGCCAGCAGCTTGGTGGGGAGCCCCTACAATGAGCAGTTCTTC. Amino acid sequence: CASSLVGSPYNEQFF.

This clonotype was seen ten or more times. This chain uses TRBV6-2 or TRBV6-3 with TRBJ1-2; D gene uncertain. The length of the CDR3 is 15 residues. V was clipped by 4 bases and J by 6 bases, with 18 bases between them. Germline V lookup: CDR1 MNHEY, CDR2 SVGEGT. CDR3 nucleotides: TGTGCCAGCAGTTCCCGGTTTGTAGGGTTGGATGGCTACACCTTC. Translating it yields CASSSRFVGLDGYTF.

This clonotype was seen many times. This chain connects TRBV10-2 to TRBJ2-1; 11 nucleotides line up with TRBD2. The CDR3 consists of 17 residues. The V and J ends lost 3 bases and 8 bases, in that order; junction bases with no gene match: 12. Germline-derived CDR1 and CDR2 are WSHSY and SAAADI. For the CDR3, the DNA is TGCGCCAGCAGTGACTTATCGACTAGCGGGATTGGGGATGAGCAGTTCTTC. Translating it yields CASSDLSTSGIGDEQFF.

This clonotype was seen only once. This sequence joins TRBV24-1 and TRBJ2-4; TRBD2 matches at 10 bases. The J call may be mistaken, given a closer DNA end match to TRBJ2-1. Germline loops: CDR1 KGHDR, CDR2 SFDVKD. This CDR3 contains 15 residues. The CDR3 DNA reads TGTGCCACCAGTGATTTTCTGGCTAGCGGGAGTCAGCAGTTCTTC. It is translated as CATSDFLASGSQQFF.

This clonotype was recorded many times. The CDR3 sequence: CASSYPRGGGQDQHEQFF. CDR3 nucleotides: TGTGCCAGCAGTTACCCCAGAGGAGGCGGACAAGACCAACATGAGCAGTTCTTC. The gene calls are TRBV12-3 or TRBV12-4 and TRBJ2-1, with D perhaps being TRBD1 or TRBD2 (5 bases each). The CDR3 is 18 residues long. V was cut by 4 bases and J by 8 bases, with 27 bases left in between.

This clonotype was found many times. This chain links TRBV12-5 with TRBJ1-4, with D tentatively TRBD1 (5 bases). Germline-derived CDR1 and CDR2 are LGHNT and FRNRAP. Trimming shortened V by 0 bases and J by 8 bases, and 16 bases separated the two germline ends. The CDR3 has 16 amino acids. The CDR3 nucleotides read TGTGCTAGTGGTTTGGTACTTGGCAGGGATCAGGAAAAACTGTTTTTT. The encoded protein is CASGLVLGRDQEKLFF.